Listed here are 29 T cell receptor beta chains from one sample, sequenced in a study of shared T cell receptors in the human thymus. The table came from immunoSEQ multiplex PCR; TCRdb's copy has only in-frame clones and leaves some out. The sample lists 650,000 to 950,000 clones, approximately 83% seen once, with more than 0.01% in the top ten. These data were also reused for a study on human thymus T cells.

The source material was thymocytes. These receptors all come from a girl younger than two with a congenital heart defect.

The V call is TRBV19, the J call TRBJ1-4; the D gene is possibly TRBD1 (5 bases). V gave up 7 bases and J gave up 5 bases, with 11 bases separating them. Germline CDR1 reads LNHDA; CDR2 reads SQIVND (reference sequence). The CDR3 totals 13 residues. For the CDR3, the DNA is TGTGCCAGTACCCCAAGGACAAATGAAAAACTGTTTTTT. It encodes CASTPRTNEKLFF. The variable domain in full, with the rest retrieved from reference TRBV19 and TRBJ1-4, is DGGITQSPKYLFRKEGQNVTLSCEQNLNHDAMYWYRQDPGQGLRLIYYSQIVNDFQKGDIAEGYSVSREKKESFPLTVTSAQKNPTAFYLCASTPRTNEKLFFGSGTQLSVL.

This sequence joins TRBV11-2 and TRBJ1-2; TRBD1 aligns across 7 bases. After removal of 4 bases from V and 2 bases from J, the junction contained 7 bases not matched to a gene. CDR1 and CDR2 (germline): SGHAT, FQNNGV. This CDR3 contains 15 residues. The DNA of the CDR3 is TGTGCCAGCAGCTCCAGAAAGGGGGCCAACTATGGCTACACCTTC. It specifies CASSSRKGANYGYTF.

The chain couples TRBV6-5 to TRBJ2-7; TRBD1 matches 7 bases. CDR1 MNHEY and CDR2 SVGAGI come from the germline V gene. This CDR3 region has 13 residues. The trim removed 6 bases at V and 5 bases at J, leaving 7 bases unmatched. CDR3 residues: CASRPGQLHEQYF. As DNA, the CDR3 is TGTGCCAGCAGACCGGGACAGCTCCACGAGCAGTACTTC.

CDR3 coding DNA: TGCAGCGTTGAACCGTCCCGGGACAGGGTTGCTGAAGCTTTCTTT. This sequence encodes CSVEPSRDRVAEAFF. This chain joins TRBV29-1 and TRBJ1-1; 9 positions match TRBD1. Germline assignment: CDR1 SQVTM and CDR2 ANQGSEA. This CDR3 has 15 amino acids. Losses at the gene ends were 2 bases for V and 6 bases for J; bases not matched to a gene: 10.

The chain recombines TRBV27 with TRBJ2-7, with 10 nucleotides matching TRBD2. Per the germline V gene, CDR1 is MNHEY and CDR2 is SMNVEV (reference sequence). V trimming: 7 bases; J trimming: 1 base; junction bases outside the gene matches: 4. The CDR3 has 14 residues. CDR3 DNA sequence: TGTGCCAGCACGATGACTAGCGGGTCCTACGAGCAGTACTTC. It yields the protein CASTMTSGSYEQYF.

The sample holds one count of this clone. The gene calls are TRBV13 and TRBJ2-1; 9 bases agree with TRBD2. This CDR3 is built from 17 residues. Unmatched junction bases numbered 18, after V lost 6 bases and J lost 9 bases. Per the germline V gene, CDR1 is PRHDT and CDR2 is FYEKMQ (reference sequence). The CDR3: CASSIPLAGQKNGEQFF. The CDR3, as DNA: TGTGCCAGCAGTATACCCCTAGCGGGGCAAAAGAACGGTGAGCAGTTCTTC.

The J gene is TRBJ2-1, the V gene TRBV7-3; the D gene is possibly TRBD2 (6 bases). The CDR3 has 17 amino acids. The V end was cut by 5 bases, the J end by 0 bases, with 17 bases between. The germline V gene encodes CDR1 SGHTA and CDR2 FQGTGA. In DNA, the CDR3 is TGTGCCAGCAGCGTCGGCCTAGCGCCGAGCTCCTACAATGAGCAGTTCTTC. Protein: CASSVGLAPSSYNEQFF. Combining the CDR3 with reference TRBV7-3 and TRBJ2-1 gives the whole variable domain GAGVSQTPSNKVTEKGKYVELRCDPISGHTALYWYRQSLGQGPEFLIYFQGTGAADDSGLPNDRFFAVRPEGSVSTLKIQRTERGDSAVYLCASSVGLAPSSYNEQFFGPGTRLTVL.

V is TRBV4-2 and J is TRBJ2-7; the D is unclear. Between the trimmed V and J ends, which lost 1 base and 3 bases, there was a span of 22 bases. The CDR3 spans 18 residues. Looked up from germline, CDR1 is LGHNA and CDR2 is YNFKEQ. CDR3 nucleotides: TGTGCCAGCAGCCAAGTTGCCCGGTCCAATAAGTGTGGCTACGAGCAGTACTTC. It encodes CASSQVARSNKCGYEQYF.

The CDR3: CASKGRRGVITDTQYF. DNA for the CDR3: TGTGCCAGCAAAGGACGGCGGGGGGTAATCACAGATACGCAGTATTTT. This chain joins TRBV28 and TRBJ2-3; 8 bases fit TRBD2. V lost 7 bases and J lost 2; bases outside the gene matches: 11. The CDR3 length is 16 residues. Per the germline V gene, CDR1 is MDHEN and CDR2 is SYDVKM.

The gene calls are TRBV6-5 and TRBJ1-2, with 12 bases matching TRBD1. This CDR3 has 15 residues. Trimming at V came to 7 bases and at J to 2 bases, leaving 5 bases not matched to a gene. Germline assignment: CDR1 MNHEY and CDR2 SVGAGI. CDR3 amino acids: CASTGTGGLNYGYTF. In DNA form, the CDR3 reads TGTGCCAGCACGGGGACAGGGGGCCTCAACTATGGCTACACCTTC.

The chain joins TRBV5-6 to TRBJ2-4, with D perhaps matching TRBD2 (6 bases). Trimming took 2 bases from V and 8 from J, leaving 23 bases between them. CDR3 length: 17 residues. The V gene's germline CDR1 is SGHDT and CDR2 YYEEEE. The CDR3 is CASSFSGEILIGDIQYF. The CDR3 nucleotides read TGTGCCAGCAGCTTTTCGGGGGAAATCCTTATTGGGGACATTCAGTACTTC. Drawing the rest from reference TRBV5-6 and TRBJ2-4, the complete variable domain is DAGVTQSPTHLIKTRGQQVTLRCSPKSGHDTVSWYQQALGQGPQFIFQYYEEEERQRGNFPDRFSGHQFPNYSSELNVNALLLGDSALYLCASSFSGEILIGDIQYFGAGTRLSVL.

The chain carries TRBV13 and TRBJ1-3; possible D gene TRBD1, 5 bases. The germline V and J ends were trimmed by 8 bases and 2 bases, with 19 bases remaining between them. The CDR3 covers 16 residues. Germline assignment: CDR1 PRHDT and CDR2 FYEKMQ (reference sequence). The CDR3 region has the DNA TGTGCCAGCTCGCCTCTCAGGGTTCTCCCTGGAAACACCATATATTTT. Amino acid sequence: CASSPLRVLPGNTIYF.

V usage is TRBV4-1 and J usage is TRBJ1-1; D possibly corresponds to TRBD1 (5 bases). With 0 bases removed from V and 2 bases from J, the gap between germline ends came to 10 bases. Germline CDR1 is MGHRA and CDR2 is YSYEKL. This CDR3 is built from 15 residues. The CDR3 spells CASSQDSGGNTEAFF. The CDR3 DNA reads as TGCGCCAGCAGCCAAGATTCGGGGGGTAACACTGAAGCTTTCTTT.

The gene calls are TRBV4-1 and TRBJ1-2; 7 nucleotides agree with TRBD1. J gave up 2 bases and V 6 bases, and 3 bases lay outside the gene matches. Germline V gene lookup returns CDR1 MGHRA and CDR2 YSYEKL. The CDR3 loop spans 13 amino acids. CDR3 coding DNA: TGCGCCAGCAGGAGGGGGCGGAACTATGGCTACACCTTC. Its protein is CASRRGRNYGYTF.

CDR3 region: CATSRPRDSAYEQYF. CDR3 in DNA: TGTGCCACCAGCAGGCCCCGGGACAGTGCCTACGAGCAGTACTTC. The J gene is TRBJ2-7, the V gene TRBV15; 7 bases match TRBD1. Germline values: CDR1 LNHNV, CDR2 YYDKDF (reference sequence). The junction had 7 bases not matched to a gene; V was cut back by 3 bases and J by 2 bases. The CDR3 covers 15 residues.

This chain uses TRBV29-1 with TRBJ2-7, with D possibly matching TRBD1 (5 bases). Deletions cut 7 bases from V and 4 bases from J, with 17 bases between. The CDR3 spans 13 residues. Germline-derived CDR1 and CDR2 are SQVTM and ANQGSEA. The CDR3 is CSGPRQRQYEQYF. CDR3 DNA sequence: TGCAGCGGACCCAGACAGCGCCAGTACGAGCAGTACTTC.

The CDR3 region is CASKYGLVPYEQYF. In nucleotides, the CDR3 is TGTGCCAGCAAGTATGGGCTTGTTCCTTACGAGCAGTACTTC. The chain recombines TRBV6-6 with TRBJ2-7; no definite D call. Germline CDR1 and CDR2: MNHNY and SVGAGI (reference sequence). V was trimmed by 7 bases and J by 4 bases, leaving 17 bases between them. This CDR3 spans 14 amino acids.

As DNA, the CDR3 is TGTGCCAGCAGTGAGAGACAGAGCAATCAGCCCCAGCATTTT. This encodes CASSERQSNQPQHF. This sequence joins TRBV6-1 and TRBJ1-5, with D possibly matching TRBD1 (5 bases). Germline CDR1 MNHNS, CDR2 SASEGT. V lost 3 bases and J 1 base, leaving 7 bases between the germline ends. The CDR3 is 14 residues long.

The J gene is TRBJ1-5, the V gene TRBV4-1, with TRBD1 matching over 8 bases. The germline V gene has CDR1 MGHRA and CDR2 YSYEKL. After removal of 3 bases from V and 6 bases from J, the junction contained 7 bases not matched to a gene. The CDR3 sequence is 15 residues long. The CDR3 spells CASSQSGQGAQPQHF. CDR3 sequence (DNA): TGCGCCAGCAGCCAGAGCGGACAGGGCGCTCAGCCCCAGCATTTT.

V gene TRBV19 combines with J gene TRBJ1-1; D gene ambiguous. Between the trimmed V and J ends, which lost 6 bases and 1 base, there was a span of 18 bases. The germline V gene has CDR1 LNHDA and CDR2 SQIVND (reference sequence). The CDR3 runs to 16 residues. CDR3: CASRDRPGIWNTEAFF. CDR3 in DNA: TGTGCCAGTAGAGATCGTCCGGGAATTTGGAACACTGAAGCTTTCTTT. The variable domain in full, with the rest retrieved from reference TRBV19 and TRBJ1-1, is DGGITQSPKYLFRKEGQNVTLSCEQNLNHDAMYWYRQDPGQGLRLIYYSQIVNDFQKGDIAEGYSVSREKKESFPLTVTSAQKNPTAFYLCASRDRPGIWNTEAFFGQGTRLTVV.

This chain connects TRBV11-2 to TRBJ1-4; 7 nucleotides line up with TRBD1. CDR1 SGHAT and CDR2 FQNNGV come from the germline V gene. Germline trimming cut 5 bases from V and 10 bases from J; bases unmatched to any gene: 4. This CDR3 contains 12 residues. CDR3 DNA sequence: TGTGCCAGCAGCAAACCAGGGGGAAAACTGTTTTTT. The encoded protein is CASSKPGGKLFF.

The chain has TRBV4-1 and TRBJ2-7; perhaps TRBD2 as D (6 bases). Looked up from germline, CDR1 is MGHRA and CDR2 is YSYEKL. V was cut by 4 bases and J by 1 base, with 29 bases left in between. The CDR3 spans 20 residues. CDR3 nucleotide sequence: TGCGCCAGCAGCCCAAGACATCACAGCGTACCTACCCGGGGGTCCTACGAGCAGTACTTC. Protein sequence: CASSPRHHSVPTRGSYEQYF.

In the case of this clone: A read error may produce the germline difference seen at one junction end. This sequence joins TRBV18 and TRBJ2-5; TRBD1 agrees at 9 bases. The CDR3 is 13 residues long. CDR1 and CDR2 from the germline V gene are KGHSH and LQKENI. CDR3 nucleotides: TGTGCCAGCTCGCCACAGGGGGCCGAGACCCAGTACTTC. Amino acids: CASSPQGAETQYF.

The chain has TRBV6-1 and TRBJ1-2; D not certain. CDR3 length: 14 residues. Looked up from germline, CDR1 is MNHNS and CDR2 is SASEGT. Trimming cost V 4 bases and J 1 base, with 10 bases left between them. The CDR3 here is CASSGKRSNYGYTF. The DNA for the CDR3 is TGTGCCAGCAGTGGGAAGAGGAGTAACTATGGCTACACCTTC.

CDR3 in DNA: TGTGCCAGCAGTGAAGGGACTAGCGGGGGGGTTTTCACAGATACGCAGTATTTT. It is translated as CASSEGTSGGVFTDTQYF. This chain connects TRBV27 to TRBJ2-3, with 16 bases fitting TRBD2. Germline CDR1 reads MNHEY; CDR2 reads SMNVEV (reference sequence). The length of the CDR3 is 18 residues. V lost 5 bases and J lost 2; bases outside the gene matches: 7.

V usage is TRBV2 and J usage is TRBJ2-7; TRBD1 matches at 7 bases. The CDR3 loop spans 14 amino acids. Germline CDR1 reads SNHLY; CDR2 reads FYNNEI. The J segment lost 6 bases and the V segment lost 8 bases, leaving 13 bases of the junction unmatched. The CDR3, as DNA: TGTGCCAGCCTACGGGACAGCCTTAAGGGCGAGCAGTACTTC. It is translated as CASLRDSLKGEQYF. The variable domain in full, completed from reference TRBV2 and TRBJ2-7, reads EPEVTQTPSHQVTQMGQEVILRCVPISNHLYFYWYRQILGQKVEFLVSFYNNEISEKSEIFDDQFSVERPDGSNFTLKIRSTKLEDSAMYFCASLRDSLKGEQYFGPGTRLTVT.

The rearrangement joins TRBV14 to TRBJ1-6, with 8 bases matching TRBD1. Germline V gene data show CDR1 as SGHDN and CDR2 as FVKESK. The length of the CDR3 is 17 residues. The V and J ends lost 3 bases and 5 bases, in that order; junction bases with no gene match: 9. The DNA of the CDR3 is TGTGCCAGCAGCCATAGCCCTGGACAGGGTAATAATTCACCCCTCCACTTT. It specifies CASSHSPGQGNNSPLHF.

This clone showed up just once. V gene TRBV2 combines with J gene TRBJ2-7; 7 nucleotides line up with TRBD1. J lost 5 bases, V lost 6 bases, and 4 bases had no gene match. The CDR3 is 12 residues long. Germline-derived CDR1 and CDR2 are SNHLY and FYNNEI. The CDR3 DNA reads as TGTGCCAGCAGCCAGGGGGATCACGAGCAGTACTTC. Translation: CASSQGDHEQYF.

The chain is built from TRBV7-8 and TRBJ2-2, with 10 bases fitting TRBD1. J lost 5 bases, V lost 1 base, and 7 bases had no gene match. This CDR3 is built from 17 residues. CDR1 is SGHVS and CDR2 is FQNEAQ in the germline V gene. The CDR3 sequence is CASSLVFWGQGTGELFF. The DNA for the CDR3 is TGTGCCAGCAGCTTAGTATTCTGGGGACAGGGGACCGGGGAGCTGTTTTTT.